The clone carrying this T cell receptor (beta chain) was observed once. Extraction of RNA together with DNA used about 17-34 mg of unsorted bulk tissue. The investigators made TCR beta cDNA from around 540 ng total RNA, using a constant-region primer. Slightly modified ARM-PCR served as the procedure for the TCR beta libraries. These libraries came from three rounds of nested multiplex PCR. TRBV1-TRBV30 forward primers paired with a C-beta reverse primer drove the first two PCR rounds, about 9 cycles each. TCRdb itself ran the multiplex PCR reads through MiXCR, one entry per CDR3 protein. The sample contains roughly 80,000 distinct CDR3 sequences, approximately 69% of which appear only once. Germline CDR1 and CDR2: SGHAT and FQNNGV. V lost 6 bases and J 7 bases, leaving 16 bases between the germline ends. This CDR3 region has 13 residues. The sample is drawn from a study of tumor-infiltrating lymphocytes in primary liver carcinoma.

This chain links TRBV11-2 with TRBJ2-7; a weak D match, TRBD1 (6 bases). This clonotype was obtained from a man aged 35 to 55 with primary liver carcinoma and hepatitis B virus infection. Sequenced sample: tumor-adjacent normal liver tissue. The CDR3 sequence: CASSLSGVGEQYF. CDR3 DNA: TGTGCCAGCAGTCTTTCAGGGGTTGGGGAGCAGTACTTC.